Listed below are T cell receptor beta chains from one sample, sequenced in a study of blood T cell repertoires in COVID-19. The assay was immunoSEQ multiplex PCR, and TCRdb's table has in-frame clones only and misses some. The sample holds about 140,000 clones, about 82% seen once. Sequenced: peripheral blood. The receptors shown here come from a man aged 45-65 years with acute or convalescent COVID-19. Each CDR3 is given with its conserved first and last residue. The order of the fields is J gene, D gene, clone size, V gene, CDR3 protein, CDR3 DNA. D genes are given only for firm matches. A clone size is listed for some rows: how often the clone was seen (once, few, many), or a class if it is expanded.

TRBJ1-5	TRBD1	-	TRBV10-3	CAISDRAEAQPQHF	TGTGCCATCAGCGACAGGGCGGAGGCCCAGCCCCAGCATTTT
TRBJ1-6	-	-	TRBV3-1/TRBV3-2	CASSQEPDGGRPLHF	TGTGCCAGCAGCCAAGAGCCCGACGGCGGTAGGCCCCTCCACTTT
TRBJ1-2	TRBD1	-	TRBV10-3	CAISATDRNSYGYTF	TGTGCCATCAGTGCGACGGACAGGAACTCCTATGGCTACACCTTC
TRBJ2-3	TRBD2	-	TRBV7-9	CASSSTSGVEGTDTQYF	TGTGCCAGCAGCTCCACTAGCGGGGTGGAGGGGACAGATACGCAGTATTTT
TRBJ2-2	TRBD1	-	TRBV14	CASSSRGQINTGELFF	TGTGCCAGCAGCAGTAGGGGACAGATCAACACCGGGGAGCTGTTTTTT
TRBJ1-6	-	-	TRBV6-1	CASSESTSPTYNSPLHF	TGTGCCAGCAGTGAAAGTACGTCACCTACCTATAATTCACCCCTCCACTTT
TRBJ1-3	-	-	TRBV5-6	CASSKRTGVSSGNTIYF	TGTGCCAGCAGCAAGAGGACGGGGGTATCCTCTGGAAACACCATATATTTT
TRBJ1-1	TRBD1	-	TRBV5-6	CASSLAGWQGAGEEAFF	TGTGCCAGCAGCTTGGCGGGTTGGCAGGGGGCAGGAGAAGAAGCTTTCTTT
TRBJ2-7	-	-	TRBV12-3/TRBV12-4	CASSLSGFEQYF	TGTGCCAGCAGTTTATCAGGGTTCGAGCAGTACTTC
TRBJ2-5	TRBD2	-	TRBV9	CASSGELAGGAETQYF	TGTGCCAGCAGCGGAGAACTAGCGGGGGGGGCAGAGACCCAGTACTTC
TRBJ2-1	TRBD2	-	TRBV5-6	CASSLAGTSFEQFF	TGTGCCAGCAGCTTGGCGGGGACTAGCTTTGAGCAGTTCTTC
TRBJ1-2	-	-	TRBV5-1	CASSLGDPPRDGYTF	TGCGCCAGCAGCTTGGGGGATCCTCCGAGGGATGGCTACACCTTC
TRBJ2-5	-	-	TRBV18	CASSPRGETQYF	TGTGCCAGCTCACCAAGGGGGGAGACCCAGTACTTC
TRBJ1-6	-	-	TRBV5-1	CASSLDTSNSPLHF	TGCGCCAGCAGCTTGGACACCTCGAATTCACCCCTCCACTTT
TRBJ1-3	-	-	TRBV6-4	CASSDDPASDARDTIYF	TGTGCCAGCAGTGATGACCCTGCATCAGACGCGAGGGACACCATATATTTT
TRBJ2-7	TRBD2	once	TRBV28	CASSLITSGPSYEQYF	TGTGCCAGCAGTTTAATTACTAGCGGGCCCTCCTACGAGCAGTACTTC
TRBJ2-5	-	-	TRBV21-1	CASSKAPLAGEQETQYF	TGTGCCAGCAGCAAAGCCCCGTTGGCAGGCGAGCAAGAGACCCAGTACTTC
TRBJ1-1	TRBD1	-	TRBV18	CASSPFDRAGTEAFF	TGTGCCAGCTCACCCTTCGACAGGGCGGGGACTGAAGCTTTCTTT
TRBJ1-6	TRBD1	-	TRBV6-5	CASSYRGQGGSPLHF	TGTGCCAGCAGTTACCGGGGACAGGGAGGATCACCCCTCCACTTT
TRBJ2-7	TRBD2	-	TRBV7-9	CASSLAASGYEQYF	TGTGCCAGCAGCTTAGCGGCTAGCGGCTACGAGCAGTACTTC